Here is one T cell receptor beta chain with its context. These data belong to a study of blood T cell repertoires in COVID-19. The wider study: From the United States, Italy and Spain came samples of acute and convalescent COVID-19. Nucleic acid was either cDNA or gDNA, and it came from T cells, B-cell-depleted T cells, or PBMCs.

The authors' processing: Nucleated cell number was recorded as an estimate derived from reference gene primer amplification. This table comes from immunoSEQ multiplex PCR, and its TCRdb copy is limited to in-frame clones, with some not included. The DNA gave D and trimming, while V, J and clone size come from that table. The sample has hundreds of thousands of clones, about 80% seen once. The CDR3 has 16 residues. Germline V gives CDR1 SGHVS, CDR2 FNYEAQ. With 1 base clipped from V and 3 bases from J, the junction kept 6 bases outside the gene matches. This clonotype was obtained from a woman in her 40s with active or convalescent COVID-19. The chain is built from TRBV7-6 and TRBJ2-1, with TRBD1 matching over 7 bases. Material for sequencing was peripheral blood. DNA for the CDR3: TGTGCCAGCAGCTTAGTTAGGGGGCCTAACTACAATGAGCAGTTCTTC. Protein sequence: CASSLVRGPNYNEQFF.